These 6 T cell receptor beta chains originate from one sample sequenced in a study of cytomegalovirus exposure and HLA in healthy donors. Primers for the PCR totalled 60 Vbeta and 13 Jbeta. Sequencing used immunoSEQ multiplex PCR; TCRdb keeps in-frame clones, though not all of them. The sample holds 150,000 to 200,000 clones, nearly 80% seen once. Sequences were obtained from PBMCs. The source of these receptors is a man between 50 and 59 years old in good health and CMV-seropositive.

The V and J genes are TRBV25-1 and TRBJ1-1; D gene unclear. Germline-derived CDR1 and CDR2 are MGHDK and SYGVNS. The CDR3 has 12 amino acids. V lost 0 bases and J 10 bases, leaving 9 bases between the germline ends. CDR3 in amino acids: CASSEYGVGAFF. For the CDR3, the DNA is TGTGCCAGCAGTGAATACGGGGTTGGAGCTTTCTTT.

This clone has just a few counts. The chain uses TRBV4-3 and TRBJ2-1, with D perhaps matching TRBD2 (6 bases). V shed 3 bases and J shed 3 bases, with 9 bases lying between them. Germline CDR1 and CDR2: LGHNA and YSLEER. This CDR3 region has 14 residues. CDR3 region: CASSQSGDYNEQFF. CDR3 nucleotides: TGCGCCAGCAGCCAGTCGGGGGACTACAATGAGCAGTTCTTC.

The CDR3 protein is CASRTGTVGSYEQYF. DNA for the CDR3: TGTGCCAGCAGGACCGGGACAGTGGGCTCCTACGAGCAGTACTTC. The chain is built from TRBV7-2 and TRBJ2-5, with 7 bases aligning to TRBD1. Matching the DNA end better, TRBJ2-7 makes the J call doubtful. There are 15 residues in the CDR3. Germline CDR1 reads SGHTA; CDR2 reads FQGNSA.

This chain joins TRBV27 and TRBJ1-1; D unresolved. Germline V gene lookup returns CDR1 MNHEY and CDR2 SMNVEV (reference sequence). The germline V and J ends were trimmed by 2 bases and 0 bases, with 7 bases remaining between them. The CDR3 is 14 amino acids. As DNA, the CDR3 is TGTGCCAGCAGTTTAGGGCCGTTGAACACTGAAGCTTTCTTT. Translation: CASSLGPLNTEAFF.

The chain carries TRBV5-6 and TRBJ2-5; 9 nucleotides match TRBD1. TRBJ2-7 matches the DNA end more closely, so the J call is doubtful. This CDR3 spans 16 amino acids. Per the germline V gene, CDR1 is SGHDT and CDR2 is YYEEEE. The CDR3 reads CASSPLLGTGIDEQYF. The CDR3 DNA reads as TGTGCCAGCAGCCCATTATTGGGGACAGGGATCGACGAGCAGTACTTC.

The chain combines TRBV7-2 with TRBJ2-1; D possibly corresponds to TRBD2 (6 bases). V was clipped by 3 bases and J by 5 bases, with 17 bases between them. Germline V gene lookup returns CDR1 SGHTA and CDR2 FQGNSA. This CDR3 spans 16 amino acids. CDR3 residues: CASSFGGLFRDNEQFF. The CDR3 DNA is TGTGCCAGCAGCTTCGGGGGACTCTTTCGGGACAATGAGCAGTTCTTC.